The 9 T cell receptor beta chains below come from one sample, sequenced in a study of blood T cell repertoires in COVID-19. TCRdb's copy holds only in-frame clones and misses some; the assay was immunoSEQ multiplex PCR. This sample has more than 45,000 clones; 60% to 85% occur once, and the top ten carry under 5%. The sample consisted of peripheral blood. The source is a human donor in a cohort sampled during active COVID-19.

CDR3 nucleotide sequence: TGTGCCAGCAGTTACTCTGAGGGCTCGAACACTGAAGCTTTCTTT. Protein: CASSYSEGSNTEAFF. The chain carries TRBV6-5 and TRBJ1-1; no clear D. This CDR3 contains 15 residues. The V end lost 0 bases, the J end lost 1 base, and 9 bases lay between the germline ends. The germline gives CDR1 MNHEY, CDR2 SVGAGI.

CDR3 DNA: TGTGCCAGCAGCCAGATTTGGGCAATGGGGAACACTGAAGCTTTCTTT. Amino acids: CASSQIWAMGNTEAFF. V is TRBV5-8 and J is TRBJ1-1, with D uncertain. CDR3 size: 16 residues. Germline V gene data show CDR1 as SGHTS and CDR2 as YDEGEE. Trimming stripped 4 bases from V and 1 base from J, with 17 bases between.

The CDR3 DNA reads TGCGCCAGCAGTGGGCCACTAGCGGGAGTAGGTTACGAGCAGTACTTC. Translating it yields CASSGPLAGVGYEQYF. The J gene is TRBJ2-7, the V gene TRBV10-1, with 11 bases lining up with TRBD2. J gave up 4 bases and V 4 bases, and 9 bases lay outside the gene matches. The CDR3 consists of 16 residues. CDR1 is WNHNN, CDR2 SYGVQD, per germline (reference sequence).

This chain uses TRBV5-6 with TRBJ2-1; maybe TRBD2 (5 bases). This CDR3 is built from 17 residues. Trimming took 4 bases from V and 0 from J, leaving 17 bases between them. Per the germline V gene, CDR1 is SGHDT and CDR2 is YYEEEE. In DNA, the CDR3 is TGTGCCAGCAGCCCCCTGCCGGGGTGGGGCTCCTACAATGAGCAGTTCTTC. This gives the protein CASSPLPGWGSYNEQFF.

A few counts support this clone. This chain uses TRBV7-2 with TRBJ1-6; D remains unclear. Germline V gene lookup returns CDR1 SGHTA and CDR2 FQGNSA. Trimming removed 4 bases from V and 6 bases from J, with 13 bases in between. The length of the CDR3 is 15 residues. The CDR3: CASSSAGVLNSPLHF. CDR3 bases: TGTGCCAGCAGCTCCGCCGGGGTCCTTAATTCACCCCTCCACTTT.

The chain links TRBV15 to TRBJ2-7; 7 bases are a match to TRBD1. V lost 5 bases and J lost 3; bases outside the gene matches: 10. The CDR3 is 15 amino acids. From germline, CDR1 is LNHNV and CDR2 YYDKDF (reference sequence). CDR3 in amino acids: CATSYPRGRGYEQYF. CDR3 sequence (DNA): TGTGCCACCAGCTATCCGAGGGGGCGCGGCTACGAGCAGTACTTC. Using reference TRBV15 and TRBJ2-7 for the parts outside the CDR3, the full variable domain is DAMVIQNPRYQVTQFGKPVTLSCSQTLNHNVMYWYQQKSSQAPKLLFHYYDKDFNNEADTPDNFQSRRPNTSFCFLDIRSPGLGDTAMYLCATSYPRGRGYEQYFGPGTRLTVT.

The genes are TRBV7-6 and TRBJ2-3, with 10 bases identical to TRBD2. The J segment lost 4 bases and the V segment lost 3 bases, leaving 13 bases of the junction unmatched. Germline V gene lookup returns CDR1 SGHVS and CDR2 FNYEAQ. This CDR3 comprises 18 residues. CDR3: CASSFKTGTSVIPDTQYF. Here the CDR3 DNA reads TGTGCCAGCAGCTTTAAGACGGGGACTAGCGTTATCCCAGATACGCAGTATTTT.

This clone was detected only a few times. The rearrangement links TRBV2 to TRBJ2-7; TRBD2 might be the D (5 bases). The germline V and J ends were trimmed by 7 bases and 11 bases, with 21 bases remaining between them. Germline CDR1 and CDR2: SNHLY and FYNNEI. There are 13 residues in the CDR3. The CDR3 sequence is CASTWESRGEKYF. As DNA, the CDR3 is TGTGCCAGCACTTGGGAGTCCCGGGGTGAGAAGTACTTC.

The chain's CDR3 is CASSPPPGGNTEAFF. CDR3 DNA sequence: TGTGCCAGCAGCCCACCCCCGGGGGGCAACACTGAAGCTTTCTTT. The rearrangement uses TRBV28 and TRBJ1-1; a weak D match, TRBD1 (6 bases). Trimming took off 6 bases at V and 2 bases at J, with 16 bases between the two ends. The CDR3 is made up of 15 amino acids. Germline assignment: CDR1 MDHEN and CDR2 SYDVKM.